This passage covers 16 T cell receptor beta chains from one sample sequenced in a study of blood T cell repertoires in COVID-19. Using immunoSEQ multiplex PCR, the repertoire was profiled, and TCRdb retains in-frame clones only, with some absent. This table has 270,000 or so clones, 84% appearing once. The sequencing input was PBMCs or T cells enriched from blood (not recorded which). Receptors were obtained from a man in his fifties or sixties who had recovered from COVID-19.

The J gene is TRBJ1-4, the V gene TRBV28, with D unresolved. The CDR3 contains 16 residues. Trimming shortened V by 2 bases and J by 8 bases, and 18 bases separated the two germline ends. From germline, CDR1 is MDHEN and CDR2 SYDVKM. CDR3 coding DNA: TGTGCCAGCAGTTTAGTGGTAGGACTGACGACGGAAAAACTGTTTTTT. This sequence encodes CASSLVVGLTTEKLFF. Combining the CDR3 with reference TRBV28 and TRBJ1-4 gives the whole variable domain DVKVTQSSRYLVKRTGEKVFLECVQDMDHENMFWYRQDPGLGLRLIYFSYDVKMKEKGDIPEGYSVSREKKERFSLILESASTNQTSMYLCASSLVVGLTTEKLFFGSGTQLSVL.

The chain links TRBV5-1 to TRBJ2-2; 7 bases line up with TRBD1. Per germline, CDR1 SGHRS and CDR2 YFSETQ. This CDR3 spans 16 amino acids. Trimming at V came to 0 bases and at J to 7 bases, leaving 9 bases not matched to a gene. CDR3 region: CASSLEVDRAGGELFF. For the CDR3, the DNA is TGCGCCAGCAGCTTGGAAGTCGACAGGGCTGGCGGGGAGCTGTTTTTT. Drawing the rest from reference TRBV5-1 and TRBJ2-2, the complete variable domain is KAGVTQTPRYLIKTRGQQVTLSCSPISGHRSVSWYQQTPGQGLQFLFEYFSETQRNKGNFPGRFSGRQFSNSRSEMNVSTLELGDSALYLCASSLEVDRAGGELFFGEGSRLTVL.

The rearrangement uses TRBV6-5 and TRBJ2-2; a possible D gene is TRBD2 (7 bases). The germline gives CDR1 MNHEY, CDR2 SVGAGI. The germline V and J ends were trimmed by 5 bases and 11 bases, with 15 bases remaining between them. The length of the CDR3 is 13 residues. The CDR3 DNA is TGTGCCAGCAGTCCCTACTGGGGGGGCGAGCTGTTTTTT. Translating it yields CASSPYWGGELFF.

The V gene is TRBV5-1, the J gene TRBJ2-7; D gene unclear. This CDR3 comprises 13 residues. Germline lookup yields CDR1 SGHRS and CDR2 YFSETQ. V lost 4 bases, J lost 1 base, and 9 bases lay in between. The CDR3 is CASSPDMSYEQYF. DNA of the CDR3: TGCGCCAGCAGCCCAGACATGTCCTACGAGCAGTACTTC.

The gene calls are TRBV11-3 and TRBJ2-2; tentative D call: TRBD1 (6 bases). The CDR3 is made up of 13 amino acids. V gave up 5 bases and J gave up 5 bases, with 9 bases separating them. Germline CDR1 is SGHNT and CDR2 is YENEEA. In DNA form, the CDR3 reads TGTGCCAGCAGCCCCCAGGGGACCGGGGAGCTGTTTTTT. It codes for CASSPQGTGELFF.

This chain links TRBV10-3 with TRBJ2-5; 8 bases match TRBD1. After removal of 6 bases from V and 4 bases from J, the junction contained 10 bases not matched to a gene. CDR1 and CDR2 (germline): ENHRY, SYGVKD. This CDR3 is built from 15 residues. The chain's CDR3 is CAIRTDRGDRETQYF. CDR3 in DNA: TGTGCCATCAGGACAGACAGGGGCGACCGAGAGACCCAGTACTTC.

A word on this clone: At one boundary the junction diverges from the germline segment, which might be a read error. This sequence joins TRBV18 and TRBJ2-7; TRBD2 aligns across 10 bases. CDR3 length: 16 residues. The germline CDR1 and CDR2 sequences are KGHSH and LQKENI. The CDR3 DNA is TGTGCCAGCTCACCGAATAGCGGGGGGCTAACCTACGGGCAGTACTTC. Protein product: CASSPNSGGLTYGQYF. The variable domain in full, with the rest retrieved from reference TRBV18 and TRBJ2-7, is NAGVMQNPRHLVRRRGQEARLRCSPMKGHSHVYWYRQLPEEGLKFMVYLQKENIIDESGMPKERFSAEFPKEGPSILRIQQVVRGDSAAYFCASSPNSGGLTYGQYFGPGTRLTVT.

V usage is TRBV4-2 and J usage is TRBJ2-7; no clear D gene. This CDR3 has 14 amino acids. V dropped 1 base and J dropped 3 bases, with 10 bases sitting between them. The germline CDR1 and CDR2 sequences are LGHNA and YNFKEQ. The CDR3: CASSQGSGFYEQYF. The CDR3 coding sequence is TGTGCCAGCAGCCAAGGGAGTGGATTCTACGAGCAGTACTTC.

This chain links TRBV27 with TRBJ1-2, with 8 nucleotides matching TRBD1. With V trimmed by 5 bases and J by 4 bases, 15 bases remained unmatched. The CDR3 totals 17 residues. CDR1 MNHEY and CDR2 SMNVEV come from the germline V gene (reference sequence). CDR3 in amino acids: CASSPPRVGTGSYGYTF. Written as DNA, the CDR3 is TGTGCCAGCAGTCCGCCACGGGTCGGGACAGGCTCCTATGGCTACACCTTC.

This rearrangement joins TRBV9 to TRBJ2-3, with 7 bases matching TRBD2. The V segment lost 2 bases and the J segment 4 bases; nucleotides outside the gene matches: 7. From germline, CDR1 is SGDLS and CDR2 YYNGEE. The CDR3 consists of 15 residues. CDR3 residues: CASSVRRGSADTQYF. For the CDR3, the DNA is TGTGCCAGCAGCGTTAGGCGGGGGAGCGCAGATACGCAGTATTTT. The complete variable domain, with remaining parts taken from reference TRBV9 and TRBJ2-3, reads DSGVTQTPKHLITATGQRVTLRCSPRSGDLSVYWYQQSLDQGLQFLIQYYNGEERAKGNILERFSAQQFPDLHSELNLSSLELGDSALYFCASSVRRGSADTQYFGPGTRLTVL.

The rearrangement uses TRBV7-6 and TRBJ2-6; 8 bases line up with TRBD1. The CDR3 is 16 amino acids. Germline V lookup: CDR1 SGHVS, CDR2 FNYEAQ. J was trimmed by 6 bases and V by 5 bases; bases with no gene match: 9. The CDR3 here is CASSVTGGSQANVLTF. The CDR3 DNA follows: TGTGCCAGCAGCGTTACAGGGGGTTCCCAGGCCAACGTCCTGACTTTC.

The rearrangement links TRBV28 to TRBJ1-3, with D possibly matching TRBD1 (6 bases). The CDR3 runs 15 residues. CDR1 is MDHEN, CDR2 SYDVKM, per germline. Trimming left V 5 bases short and J 4 bases short, with 15 bases between. The CDR3 sequence: CASSPGGRRGNTIYF. CDR3 bases: TGTGCCAGCAGTCCCGGGGGGCGGCGAGGAAACACCATATATTTT.

The V and J genes are TRBV7-2 and TRBJ1-3, with D possibly matching TRBD1 (6 bases). Between the trimmed V and J ends, which lost 5 bases and 0 bases, there was a span of 14 bases. The CDR3 totals 16 residues. Germline V lookup: CDR1 SGHTA, CDR2 FQGNSA. CDR3 nucleotide sequence: TGTGCCAGCAGCCCCGACAGGCGGAGCTCTGGAAACACCATATATTTT. Translating gives CASSPDRRSSGNTIYF.

The chain uses TRBV7-2 and TRBJ2-1; TRBD2 matches 7 bases. The germline gives CDR1 SGHTA, CDR2 FQGNSA. The CDR3 consists of 18 residues. The V and J ends lost 0 bases and 4 bases, in that order; junction bases with no gene match: 12. For the CDR3, the DNA is TGTGCCAGCAGCTTAGCTTCTAGCGGACCCGGTCTTTACAATGAGCAGTTCTTC. Its protein product is CASSLASSGPGLYNEQFF.

The chain combines TRBV28 with TRBJ2-7, with 9 bases aligning to TRBD1. The trim removed 5 bases at V and 3 bases at J, leaving 11 bases unmatched. The germline V gene has CDR1 MDHEN and CDR2 SYDVKM. The CDR3 is made up of 16 amino acids. Here the CDR3 DNA reads TGTGCCAGCAGTCCGGAGGGGACAGGGTCGGGCTACGAGCAGTACTTC. It yields the protein CASSPEGTGSGYEQYF.

This clone came up a few times. The chain's CDR3 is CASSTGTGVKNTEAFF. The CDR3 DNA sequence: TGCGCCAGCAGTACCGGGACAGGGGTGAAGAACACTGAAGCTTTCTTT. The chain has TRBV10-1 and TRBJ1-1; 10 nucleotides match TRBD1. Trimming took 5 bases from V and 1 from J; bases not matched to a gene: 7. The CDR3 sequence is 16 residues long. From germline, CDR1 is WNHNN and CDR2 SYGVQD (reference sequence).